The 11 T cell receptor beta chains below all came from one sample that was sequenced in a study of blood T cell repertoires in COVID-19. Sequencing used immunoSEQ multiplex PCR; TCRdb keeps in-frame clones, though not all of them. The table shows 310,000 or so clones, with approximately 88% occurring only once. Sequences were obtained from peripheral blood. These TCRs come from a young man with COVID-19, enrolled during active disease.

CDR3 in amino acids: CASSFPPIGQANEQFF. In nucleotides, the CDR3 is TGTGCCAGCAGCTTCCCCCCTATCGGCCAGGCGAATGAGCAGTTCTTC. The chain employs TRBV5-4 and TRBJ2-1; D is undetermined. Deletions cut 2 bases from V and 7 bases from J, with 19 bases between. Germline lookup yields CDR1 SGHNT and CDR2 YYREEE (reference sequence). The CDR3 is 16 residues long.

This CDR3 reads CASSQTGVIDQPQHF. The CDR3 DNA follows: TGTGCCAGCAGTCAGACAGGGGTTATCGATCAGCCCCAGCATTTT. This chain links TRBV6-2 or TRBV6-3 with TRBJ1-5; 8 bases map to TRBD1. Germline-derived CDR1 and CDR2 are MNHEY and SVGEGT. CDR3 length equals 15 residues. After removal of 5 bases from V and 5 bases from J, the junction contained 8 bases not matched to a gene.

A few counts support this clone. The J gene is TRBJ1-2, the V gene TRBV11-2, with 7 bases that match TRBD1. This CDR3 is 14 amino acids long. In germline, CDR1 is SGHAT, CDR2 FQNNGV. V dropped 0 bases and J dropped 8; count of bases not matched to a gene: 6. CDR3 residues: CASSLDTDRAGYTF. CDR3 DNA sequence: TGTGCCAGCAGCTTAGATACAGACAGGGCGGGCTACACCTTC.

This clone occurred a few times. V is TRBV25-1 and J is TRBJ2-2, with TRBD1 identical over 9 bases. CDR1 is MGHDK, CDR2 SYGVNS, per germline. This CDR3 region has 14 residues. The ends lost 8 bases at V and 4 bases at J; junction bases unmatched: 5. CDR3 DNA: TGTGCCAGCCGAGGACAGGGGAGCACCGGGGAGCTGTTTTTT. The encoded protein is CASRGQGSTGELFF.

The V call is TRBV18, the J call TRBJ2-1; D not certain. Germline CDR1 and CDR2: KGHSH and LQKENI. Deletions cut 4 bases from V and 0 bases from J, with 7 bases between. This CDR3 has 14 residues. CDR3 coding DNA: TGTGCCAGCTCACTAGAGAGCTCCTACAATGAGCAGTTCTTC. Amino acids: CASSLESSYNEQFF. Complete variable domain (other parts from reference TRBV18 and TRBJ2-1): NAGVMQNPRHLVRRRGQEARLRCSPMKGHSHVYWYRQLPEEGLKFMVYLQKENIIDESGMPKERFSAEFPKEGPSILRIQQVVRGDSAAYFCASSLESSYNEQFFGPGTRLTVL.

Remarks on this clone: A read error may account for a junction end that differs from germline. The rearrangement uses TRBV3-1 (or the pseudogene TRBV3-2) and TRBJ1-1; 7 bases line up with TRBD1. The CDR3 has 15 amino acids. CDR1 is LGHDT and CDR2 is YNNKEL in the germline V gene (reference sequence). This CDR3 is CASSLPRGQNAEAFF. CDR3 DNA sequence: TGTGCCAGCAGCCTCCCCAGGGGACAGAACGCTGAAGCTTTCTTT.

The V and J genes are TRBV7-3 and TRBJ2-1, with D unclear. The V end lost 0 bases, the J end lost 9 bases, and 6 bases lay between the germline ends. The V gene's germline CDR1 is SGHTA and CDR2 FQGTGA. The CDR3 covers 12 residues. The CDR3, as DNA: TGTGCCAGCAGCTTAACCCGGGTTGAGCAGTTCTTC. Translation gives CASSLTRVEQFF.

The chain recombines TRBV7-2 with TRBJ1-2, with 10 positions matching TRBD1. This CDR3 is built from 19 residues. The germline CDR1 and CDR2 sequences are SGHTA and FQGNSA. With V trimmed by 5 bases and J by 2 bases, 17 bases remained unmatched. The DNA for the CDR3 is TGTGCCAGCAGCCCCACCGACAGGGGGCGGATCCGGGAGAACTATGGCTACACCTTC. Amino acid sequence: CASSPTDRGRIRENYGYTF.

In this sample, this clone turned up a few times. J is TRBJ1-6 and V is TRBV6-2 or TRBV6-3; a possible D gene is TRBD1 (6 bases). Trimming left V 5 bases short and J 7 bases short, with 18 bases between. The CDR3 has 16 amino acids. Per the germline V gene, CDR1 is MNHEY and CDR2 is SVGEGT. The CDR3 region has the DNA TGTGCCAGCAGTCTCGGACAGCATACGATCAATTCACCCCTCCACTTT. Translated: CASSLGQHTINSPLHF.

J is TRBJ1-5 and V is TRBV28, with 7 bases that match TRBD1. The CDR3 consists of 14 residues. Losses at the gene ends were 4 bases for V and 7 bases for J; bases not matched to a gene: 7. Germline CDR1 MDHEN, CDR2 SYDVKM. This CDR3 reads CASSSSPGGQPQHF. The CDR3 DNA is TGTGCCAGCAGTTCCAGCCCAGGGGGGCAGCCCCAGCATTTT.

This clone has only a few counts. Here the CDR3 reads CASSIEGSPLGYNEQFF. CDR3 DNA sequence: TGTGCCAGTAGTATAGAGGGGAGCCCTCTAGGGTACAATGAGCAGTTCTTC. The genes are TRBV19 and TRBJ2-1; a possible D gene is TRBD2 (5 bases). This CDR3 is built from 17 residues. The germline V gene encodes CDR1 LNHDA and CDR2 SQIVND (reference sequence). Deletions cut 0 bases from V and 4 bases from J, with 16 bases between.